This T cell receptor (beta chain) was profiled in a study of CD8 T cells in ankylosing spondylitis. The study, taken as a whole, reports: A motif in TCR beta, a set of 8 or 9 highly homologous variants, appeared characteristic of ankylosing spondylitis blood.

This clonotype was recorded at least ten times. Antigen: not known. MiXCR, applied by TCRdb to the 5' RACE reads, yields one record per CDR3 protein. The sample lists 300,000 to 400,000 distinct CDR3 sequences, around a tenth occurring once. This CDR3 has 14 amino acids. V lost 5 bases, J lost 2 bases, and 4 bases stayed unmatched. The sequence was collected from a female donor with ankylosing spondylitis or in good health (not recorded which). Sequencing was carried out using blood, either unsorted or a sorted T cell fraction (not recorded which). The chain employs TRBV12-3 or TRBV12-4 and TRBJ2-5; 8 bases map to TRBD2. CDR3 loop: CASSRAGVQETQYF. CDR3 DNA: TGTGCCAGCAGTAGAGCGGGAGTACAAGAGACCCAGTACTTC.